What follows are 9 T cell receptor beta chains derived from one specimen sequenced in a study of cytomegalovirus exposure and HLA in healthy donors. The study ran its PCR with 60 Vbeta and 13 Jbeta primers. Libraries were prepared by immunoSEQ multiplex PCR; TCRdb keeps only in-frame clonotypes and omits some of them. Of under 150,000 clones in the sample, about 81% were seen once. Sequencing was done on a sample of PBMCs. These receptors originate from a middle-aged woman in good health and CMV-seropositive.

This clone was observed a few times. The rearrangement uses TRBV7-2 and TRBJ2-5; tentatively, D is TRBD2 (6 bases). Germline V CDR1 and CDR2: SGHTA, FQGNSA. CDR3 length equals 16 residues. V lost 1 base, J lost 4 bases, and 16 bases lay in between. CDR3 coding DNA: TGTGCCAGCAGCTTAGGCGATCTAGCGCCCGCAGAGACCCAGTACTTC. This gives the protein CASSLGDLAPAETQYF. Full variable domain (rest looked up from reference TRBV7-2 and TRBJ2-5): GAGVSQSPSNKVTEKGKDVELRCDPISGHTALYWYRQSLGQGLEFLIYFQGNSAPDKSGLPSDRFSAERTGGSVSTLTIQRTQQEDSAVYLCASSLGDLAPAETQYFGPGTRLLVL.

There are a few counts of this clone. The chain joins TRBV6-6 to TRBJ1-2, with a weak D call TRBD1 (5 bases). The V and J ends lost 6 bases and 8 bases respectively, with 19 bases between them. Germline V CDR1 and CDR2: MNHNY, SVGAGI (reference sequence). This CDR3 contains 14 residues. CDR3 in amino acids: CASSSPQGLHGYTF. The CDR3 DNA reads TGTGCCAGCAGCTCACCGCAGGGTCTCCACGGCTACACCTTC.

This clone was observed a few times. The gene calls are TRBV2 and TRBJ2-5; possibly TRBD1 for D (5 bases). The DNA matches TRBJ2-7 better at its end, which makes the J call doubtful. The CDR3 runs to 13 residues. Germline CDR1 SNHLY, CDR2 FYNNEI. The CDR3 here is CASSVRQIYEQYF. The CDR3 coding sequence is TGTGCCAGCAGTGTAAGACAGATCTACGAGCAGTACTTC.

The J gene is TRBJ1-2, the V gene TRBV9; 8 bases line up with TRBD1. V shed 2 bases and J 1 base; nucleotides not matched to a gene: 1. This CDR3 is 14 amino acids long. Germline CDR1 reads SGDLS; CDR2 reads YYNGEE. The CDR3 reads CASSVGQGNYGYTF. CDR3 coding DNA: TGTGCCAGCAGCGTCGGACAGGGTAACTATGGCTACACCTTC.

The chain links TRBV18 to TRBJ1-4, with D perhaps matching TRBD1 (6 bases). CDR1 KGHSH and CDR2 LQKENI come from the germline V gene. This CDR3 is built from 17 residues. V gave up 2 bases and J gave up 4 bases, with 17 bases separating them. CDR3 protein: CASSPFGVQDSNEKLFF. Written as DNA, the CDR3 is TGTGCCAGCTCACCATTTGGGGTCCAGGACAGTAATGAAAAACTGTTTTTT.

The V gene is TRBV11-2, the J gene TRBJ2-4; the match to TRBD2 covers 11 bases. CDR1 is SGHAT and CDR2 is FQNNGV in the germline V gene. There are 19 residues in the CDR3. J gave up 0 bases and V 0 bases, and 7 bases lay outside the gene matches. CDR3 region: CASSLDPSGGRSAKNIQYF. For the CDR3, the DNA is TGTGCCAGCAGCTTAGATCCTAGCGGGGGGCGATCAGCCAAAAACATTCAGTACTTC.

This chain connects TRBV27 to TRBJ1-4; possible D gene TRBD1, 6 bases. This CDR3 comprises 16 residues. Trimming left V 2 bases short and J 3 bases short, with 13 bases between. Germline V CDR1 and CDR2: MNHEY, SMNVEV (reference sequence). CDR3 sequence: CASSLGWEGANEKLFF. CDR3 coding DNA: TGTGCCAGCAGTTTAGGGTGGGAGGGGGCTAATGAAAAACTGTTTTTT.

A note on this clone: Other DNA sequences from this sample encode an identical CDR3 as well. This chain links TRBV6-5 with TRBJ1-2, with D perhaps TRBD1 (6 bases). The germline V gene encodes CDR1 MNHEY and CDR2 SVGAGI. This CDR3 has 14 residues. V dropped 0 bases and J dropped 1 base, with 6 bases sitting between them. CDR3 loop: CASSYSGGNYGYTF. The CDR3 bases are TGTGCCAGCAGTTACTCAGGGGGTAACTATGGCTACACCTTC.

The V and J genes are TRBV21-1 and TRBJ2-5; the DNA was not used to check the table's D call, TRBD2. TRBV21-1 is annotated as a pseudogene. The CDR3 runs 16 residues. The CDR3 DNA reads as TGTGCCAGCAGCAAAGTGCCAGCGGGGATTAAAGAGACCCAGTACTTC. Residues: CASSKVPAGIKETQYF.